The 5 T cell receptor beta chains below were found in one sample sequenced in a study of chronic HIV infection and antiretroviral therapy. In TCRdb, the 5' RACE reads were re-called with MiXCR into one record per CDR3 protein. The sample gives 40,000 to 50,000 distinct CDR3 sequences, about 19% of which show up once; roughly 3% is in the top ten. The sequencing input was peripheral blood. The receptor source for this set is an adult who had HIV and had not received antiretroviral therapy, or was an uninfected healthy control (not recorded which).

J is TRBJ2-7 and V is TRBV6-5, with D perhaps TRBD2 (6 bases). Germline V gene data show CDR1 as MNHEY and CDR2 as SVGAGI. The V gene lost 6 bases and the J gene lost 6 bases, with 12 bases spanning the gap. This CDR3 is built from 12 residues. CDR3 DNA sequence: TGTGCCAGCAGGGCGGGGATCTTCGAGCAGTACTTC. Its translation is CASRAGIFEQYF.

The rearrangement joins TRBV6-5 to TRBJ2-3; 13 bases agree with TRBD2. CDR1 is MNHEY, CDR2 SVGAGI, per germline. Trimming cost V 4 bases and J 2 bases; bases outside gene matches: 6. This CDR3 has 17 residues. The CDR3 nucleotides read TGTGCCAGCAGTTCATTCGGACTAGCGGGAGACACAGATACGCAGTATTTT. Its protein product is CASSSFGLAGDTDTQYF.

This clonotype was picked up a small number of times. J is TRBJ2-2 and V is TRBV20-1, with unresolved D. Per germline, CDR1 DFQATT and CDR2 SNEGSKA (reference sequence). The germline V and J ends were trimmed by 2 bases and 6 bases, with 10 bases remaining between them. The CDR3 consists of 13 residues. This CDR3 reads CSARPRTAGELFF. The CDR3 bases are TGCAGTGCTAGACCCCGTACGGCCGGGGAGCTGTTTTTT.

This clonotype was observed a handful of times. The chain links TRBV5-1 to TRBJ2-7; D is ambiguous. This CDR3 contains 13 residues. CDR1 SGHRS and CDR2 YFSETQ come from the germline V gene. V gave up 3 bases and J gave up 2 bases, with 9 bases separating them. CDR3 coding DNA: TGCGCCAGCAGCTCCTTAGGGCCCTACGAGCAGTACTTC. It encodes CASSSLGPYEQYF.

This clonotype was counted between two and nine times. The CDR3 protein is CASSPPGTGKLYEQYF. The DNA of the CDR3 is TGTGCCAGCAGTCCCCCCGGGACAGGGAAGTTATACGAGCAGTACTTC. The chain couples TRBV28 to TRBJ2-7; TRBD1 aligns across 9 bases. This CDR3 is built from 16 residues. CDR1 is MDHEN and CDR2 is SYDVKM in the germline V gene. V shed 5 bases and J 4 bases; nucleotides not matched to a gene: 12.